This T cell receptor beta chain was recorded in a study of blood T cell repertoires in COVID-19. The data were produced by immunoSEQ multiplex PCR, yet TCRdb's version contains in-frame clones alone and is incomplete. This table holds a few hundred thousand clones, around nine tenths found once. The CDR3 contains 16 residues. With 0 bases clipped from V and 7 bases from J, the junction kept 6 bases outside the gene matches. The germline V gene encodes CDR1 SGHDN and CDR2 FVKESK. Donors of Cohort 3 who recovered were those that had two negative PCRs, clearance, or symptom resolution. The receptor's source is a woman aged 40 to 50 who had recovered from COVID-19. The sample was PBMCs or T cells enriched from blood (not recorded which). The J gene is TRBJ2-1, the V gene TRBV14, with TRBD1 matching 10 bases. The CDR3 DNA follows: TGTGCCAGCAGCCAAGATCTGGACAGGGGGATGAATGAGCAGTTCTTC. Translated: CASSQDLDRGMNEQFF.